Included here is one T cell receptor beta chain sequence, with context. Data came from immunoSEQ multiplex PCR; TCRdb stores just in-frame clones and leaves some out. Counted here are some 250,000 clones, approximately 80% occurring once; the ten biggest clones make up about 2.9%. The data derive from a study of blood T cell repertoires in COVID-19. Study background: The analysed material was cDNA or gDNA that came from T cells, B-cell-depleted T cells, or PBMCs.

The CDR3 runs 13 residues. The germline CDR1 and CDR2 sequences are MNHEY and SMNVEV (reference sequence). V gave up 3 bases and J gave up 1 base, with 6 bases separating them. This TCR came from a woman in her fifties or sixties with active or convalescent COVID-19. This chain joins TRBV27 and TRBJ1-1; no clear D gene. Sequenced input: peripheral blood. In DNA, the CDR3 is TGTGCCAGCAGTTTCGCAGGGAACACTGAAGCTTTCTTT. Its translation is CASSFAGNTEAFF.